These 19 T cell receptor beta chains were sequenced from one sample in a study of beta chain features in type 1 diabetes (dated by TCRdb to 2017 to 2018). Findings and caveats that apply to the study as a whole: In all four CD4+ subsets, TCRB CDR3 length was moderately but significantly shorter in type 1 diabetes patients.

These receptors have no known antigen. Receptors were amplified or captured by the immunoSEQ multiplex PCR assay. All of the isolated RNA was reverse transcribed with the High Capacity cDNA Reverse Transcription Kit, so expressed TCRB transcripts were sequenced. TCRdb retrieved this table from immuneACCESS and kept in-frame rearrangements only. Not all clones are present; in checked studies, unresolved V genes account for under half, and no reason is known for the remainder. For this sample there are roughly 50,000 clones; roughly 50% appear just once. The ten largest clonotypes hold around 2.5% of the sample. The sample was Tregs from blood. The intended sense of this specimen's cell subset or site label: regulatory CD4+ T cells. The origin of the receptors is a woman in her forties with type 1 diabetes.

The rearrangement links TRBV5-6 to TRBJ2-2; D is undetermined. The germline V gene has CDR1 SGHDT and CDR2 YYEEEE. Deletions cut 7 bases from V and 4 bases from J, with 8 bases between. The CDR3 is made up of 12 amino acids. The CDR3: CASGPGTGELFF. The DNA of the CDR3 is TGTGCCAGCGGTCCGGGCACCGGGGAGCTGTTTTTT.

This chain connects TRBV6-1 to TRBJ2-7; D is undetermined. Looked up from germline, CDR1 is MNHNS and CDR2 is SASEGT. The CDR3 is 11 residues long. Trimming took off 6 bases at V and 6 bases at J, with 9 bases between the two ends. CDR3: CASRSVAEQYF. CDR3 coding DNA: TGTGCCAGCAGGTCAGTGGCCGAGCAGTACTTC.

The chain carries TRBV4-1 and TRBJ1-4; 9 nucleotides align to TRBD1. CDR3 length equals 15 residues. With 6 bases clipped from V and 5 bases from J, the junction kept 7 bases outside the gene matches. Germline CDR1 reads MGHRA; CDR2 reads YSYEKL. CDR3 protein: CASSNAGTGNEKLFF. The DNA for the CDR3 is TGCGCCAGCAGTAACGCCGGGACAGGGAATGAAAAACTGTTTTTT.

The chain uses TRBV7-9 and TRBJ1-2; TRBD1 matches at 11 bases. The germline gives CDR1 SEHNR, CDR2 FQNEAQ (reference sequence). This CDR3 has 14 residues. V shed 8 bases, J shed 6 bases, and the junction held 8 bases outside the gene matches. The CDR3 spells CASESQGQGDGYTF. The CDR3 DNA reads TGTGCCAGCGAGTCGCAGGGACAGGGGGATGGCTACACCTTC.

With regard to this clone: The sample contains more than one DNA sequence encoding this CDR3. This sequence joins TRBV5-1 and TRBJ2-1; 8 bases fit TRBD2. J was trimmed by 10 bases and V by 0 bases; bases with no gene match: 3. Germline V gene data show CDR1 as SGHRS and CDR2 as YFSETQ. This CDR3 contains 13 residues. CDR3 in DNA: TGCGCCAGCAGCTTGGGGGCGGGGGGCGAGCAGTTCTTC. Translating it yields CASSLGAGGEQFF.

This chain links TRBV7-2 with TRBJ1-2; D possibly corresponds to TRBD1 (6 bases). Deletions cut 1 base from V and 7 bases from J, with 13 bases between. Germline CDR1 reads SGHTA; CDR2 reads FQGNSA. The CDR3 is made up of 14 amino acids. The CDR3 DNA reads as TGTGCCAGCAGCTTAGTGGGGGCAACCCTTGGCTACACCTTC. This translates into CASSLVGATLGYTF. Full variable domain (outside the CDR3, taken from reference TRBV7-2 and TRBJ1-2): GAGVSQSPSNKVTEKGKDVELRCDPISGHTALYWYRQSLGQGLEFLIYFQGNSAPDKSGLPSDRFSAERTGGSVSTLTIQRTQQEDSAVYLCASSLVGATLGYTFGSGTRLTVV.

The V gene is TRBV18, the J gene TRBJ2-5; D possibly corresponds to TRBD2 (6 bases). TRBJ2-7 explains the end of the DNA better; the J call may be wrong. The CDR3 spans 14 residues. Germline V gene sequence: CDR1 KGHSH, CDR2 LQKENI. DNA for the CDR3: TGTGCCAGCTCACTCGAAGGAGGGGAAGTCGAGCAGTACTTC. Translation gives CASSLEGGEVEQYF.

This chain connects TRBV28 to TRBJ1-4, with D tentatively TRBD1 (6 bases). The CDR3 has 15 amino acids. The V and J ends lost 5 bases and 5 bases respectively, with 15 bases between them. Per germline, CDR1 MDHEN and CDR2 SYDVKM. The CDR3: CASSAPRGGNEKLFF. The CDR3 DNA sequence: TGTGCCAGCAGTGCCCCACGAGGGGGAAATGAAAAACTGTTTTTT.

This rearrangement joins TRBV5-1 to TRBJ2-2; 7 bases line up with TRBD1. Germline V CDR1 and CDR2: SGHRS, YFSETQ. The CDR3 spans 13 residues. With 3 bases clipped from V and 6 bases from J, the junction kept 2 bases outside the gene matches. The CDR3 region is CASSSQGSGELFF. The CDR3 DNA reads TGCGCCAGCAGCTCACAGGGGTCCGGGGAGCTGTTTTTT.

The V call is TRBV4-1, the J call TRBJ1-6; D is uncertain. Trimming removed 0 bases from V and 7 bases from J, with 13 bases in between. The CDR3 contains 16 residues. Per germline, CDR1 MGHRA and CDR2 YSYEKL. The DNA for the CDR3 is TGCGCCAGCAGCCAAGAATACAGCTTTTACAATTCACCCCTCCACTTT. Amino acids: CASSQEYSFYNSPLHF.

This clone was detected a few times. The chain is built from TRBV10-3 and TRBJ2-7, with 9 bases aligning to TRBD1. The CDR3 runs to 16 residues. Trimming at V came to 0 bases and at J to 5 bases, leaving 8 bases not matched to a gene. CDR1 and CDR2 from the germline V gene are ENHRY and SYGVKD. CDR3 nucleotide sequence: TGTGCCATCAGTGAGTCTCACGGACAGGGGCCCCACGAGCAGTACTTC. The encoded protein is CAISESHGQGPHEQYF.

This clone was recorded a few times. This chain connects TRBV29-1 to TRBJ1-4; possibly TRBD1 for D (5 bases). The V end was cut by 6 bases, the J end by 5 bases, with 19 bases between. Germline V gene lookup returns CDR1 SQVTM and CDR2 ANQGSEA. The CDR3 is 15 amino acids. The CDR3 sequence: CSVQKQGGPNEKLFF. CDR3 coding DNA: TGCAGCGTCCAAAAGCAGGGTGGGCCCAATGAAAAACTGTTTTTT.

Concerning this clone: At the DNA level, this CDR3 is encoded by other sequences in the same sample as well. The J gene is TRBJ1-1, the V gene TRBV6-5; possibly TRBD1 for D (6 bases). Germline CDR1 and CDR2: MNHEY and SVGAGI. The V gene lost 8 bases and the J gene lost 0 bases, with 13 bases spanning the gap. The CDR3 is made up of 14 amino acids. The CDR3 sequence: CASGQKVMNTEAFF. The CDR3 DNA sequence: TGTGCCAGCGGACAGAAAGTCATGAACACTGAAGCTTTCTTT.

This clone was observed a few times. This chain links TRBV19 with TRBJ1-2; D gene uncertain. V was trimmed by 5 bases and J by 7 bases, leaving 11 bases between them. The CDR3 runs to 12 residues. The germline gives CDR1 LNHDA, CDR2 SQIVND (reference sequence). In DNA, the CDR3 is TGTGCCAGTAGTTCGCAAGGAGGTGGCTACACCTTC. Its translation: CASSSQGGGYTF.

The count of this clone is one. This chain uses TRBV19 with TRBJ2-7; 7 positions match TRBD1. The CDR3 consists of 14 residues. The germline gives CDR1 LNHDA, CDR2 SQIVND (reference sequence). V lost 6 bases and J lost 6; bases outside the gene matches: 11. The CDR3 coding sequence is TGTGCCAGTAGAACTCGGACAGGTGGAAGCGAGCAGTACTTC. Its protein product is CASRTRTGGSEQYF.

The rearrangement links TRBV11-3 to TRBJ2-3; tentatively, D is TRBD2 (5 bases). The CDR3 is 12 residues long. Germline V CDR1 and CDR2: SGHNT, YENEEA. V was clipped by 5 bases and J by 5 bases, with 8 bases between them. The CDR3 DNA reads as TGTGCCAGCAGCCTAGGGAGAGATACGCAGTATTTT. It yields the protein CASSLGRDTQYF. The full variable domain, its missing parts supplied by reference TRBV11-3 and TRBJ2-3, is EAGVVQSPRYKIIEKKQPVAFWCNPISGHNTLYWYLQNLGQGPELLIRYENEEAVDDSQLPKDRFSAERLKGVDSTLKIQPAELGDSAVYLCASSLGRDTQYFGPGTRLTVL.

V is TRBV5-1 and J is TRBJ2-7; TRBD2 is a possible D gene (7 bases). The germline V gene has CDR1 SGHRS and CDR2 YFSETQ. V lost 2 bases and J lost 4, with 16 bases in between. There are 15 residues in the CDR3. Here the CDR3 reads CASSFGWGGLYEQYF. The CDR3 coding sequence is TGCGCCAGCAGCTTCGGATGGGGGGGCCTATACGAGCAGTACTTC.

This rearrangement joins TRBV2 to TRBJ1-6, with a weak D call TRBD1 (6 bases). The CDR3 covers 15 residues. V lost 2 bases and J 7 bases, leaving 12 bases between the germline ends. Per the germline V gene, CDR1 is SNHLY and CDR2 is FYNNEI. CDR3 residues: CASSESGQWNSPLHF. DNA for the CDR3: TGTGCCAGCAGTGAATCCGGACAGTGGAATTCACCCCTCCACTTT.

V is TRBV7-2 and J is TRBJ1-3; D not resolved. From germline, CDR1 is SGHTA and CDR2 FQGNSA. V was clipped by 6 bases and J by 4 bases, with 22 bases between them. CDR3 length equals 17 residues. The CDR3 spells CASRGVLGSLAGNTIYF. The CDR3, as DNA: TGTGCCAGCAGGGGAGTCCTAGGATCTCTGGCAGGAAACACCATATATTTT.